This T cell receptor (beta chain) was sequenced for a study of T cells in Graves' hyperthyroidism and ophthalmopathy. A few counts support this clonotype. Patients between 18 and 65 years old had hyperthyroidism, newly diagnosed and lasting under 2 months. Predating any ophthalmopathy symptoms, the blood sample was taken at first hyperthyroidism diagnosis. It was RNA transcripts that yielded the amplified TCR beta CDR3 regions. HTBI primers were the set used in a first-round RT-PCR of the TCR CDR3. A single record per CDR3 protein comes from TCRdb applying MiXCR to the multiplex PCR reads. Of some 250,000 distinct CDR3 sequences detected, about 14% appear once; the ten largest clones hold less than 15%. The CDR3 totals 12 residues. The germline gives CDR1 MNHNS, CDR2 SASEGT. Trimming pared 3 bases from V and 8 bases from J, leaving 10 bases between.

J is TRBJ1-2 and V is TRBV6-1; D perhaps matches TRBD1 (6 bases). The sample comprised blood. The receptor's source is a woman aged 40 to 50 with Graves' hyperthyroidism that later progressed to Graves' ophthalmopathy. The CDR3 here is CASSDRGNGYTF. The CDR3 DNA reads TGTGCCAGCAGTGACAGGGGAAACGGCTACACCTTC.